This T cell receptor beta chain was documented in a study of blood T cell repertoires in COVID-19. On the study more broadly: Specimens from acute and convalescent COVID-19 originated in the United States, Italy and Spain.

Germline values: CDR1 MNHEY, CDR2 SVGAGI. Trimming shortened V by 0 bases and J by 3 bases, and 8 bases separated the two germline ends. This CDR3 region has 15 residues. Sequenced by immunoSEQ multiplex PCR; TCRdb stores in-frame clones only, minus some. The sample lists some 150,000 clones, 80% to 90% seen once, with around 8% in the top ten. Seattle patient enrollment occurred during active infection, with longitudinal follow-up thereafter. Sequencing was carried out using peripheral blood. The rearrangement joins TRBV6-5 to TRBJ2-2; the D is unclear. The TCR was taken from a woman in her fifties or sixties with COVID-19, enrolled during active disease. Here the CDR3 reads CASSYSLSYTGELFF. CDR3 bases: TGTGCCAGCAGTTACTCGTTATCGTACACCGGGGAGCTGTTTTTT.